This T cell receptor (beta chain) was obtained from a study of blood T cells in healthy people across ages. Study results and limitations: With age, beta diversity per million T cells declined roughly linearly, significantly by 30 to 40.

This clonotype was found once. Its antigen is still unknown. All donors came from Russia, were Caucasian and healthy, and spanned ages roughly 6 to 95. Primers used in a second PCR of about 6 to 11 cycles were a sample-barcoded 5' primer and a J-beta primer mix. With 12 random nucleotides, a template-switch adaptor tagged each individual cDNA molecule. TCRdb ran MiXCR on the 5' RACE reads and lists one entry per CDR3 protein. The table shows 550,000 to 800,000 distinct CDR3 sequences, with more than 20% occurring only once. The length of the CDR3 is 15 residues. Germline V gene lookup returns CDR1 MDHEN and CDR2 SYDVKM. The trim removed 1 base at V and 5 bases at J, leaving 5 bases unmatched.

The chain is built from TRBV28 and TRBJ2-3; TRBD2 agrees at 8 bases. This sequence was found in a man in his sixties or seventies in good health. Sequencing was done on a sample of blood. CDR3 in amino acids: CASSLYGLAGDTQYF. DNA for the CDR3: TGTGCCAGCAGTTTATATGGGCTAGCGGGAGATACGCAGTATTTT. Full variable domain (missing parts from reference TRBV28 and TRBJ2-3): DVKVTQSSRYLVKRTGEKVFLECVQDMDHENMFWYRQDPGLGLRLIYFSYDVKMKEKGDIPEGYSVSREKKERFSLILESASTNQTSMYLCASSLYGLAGDTQYFGPGTRLTVL.